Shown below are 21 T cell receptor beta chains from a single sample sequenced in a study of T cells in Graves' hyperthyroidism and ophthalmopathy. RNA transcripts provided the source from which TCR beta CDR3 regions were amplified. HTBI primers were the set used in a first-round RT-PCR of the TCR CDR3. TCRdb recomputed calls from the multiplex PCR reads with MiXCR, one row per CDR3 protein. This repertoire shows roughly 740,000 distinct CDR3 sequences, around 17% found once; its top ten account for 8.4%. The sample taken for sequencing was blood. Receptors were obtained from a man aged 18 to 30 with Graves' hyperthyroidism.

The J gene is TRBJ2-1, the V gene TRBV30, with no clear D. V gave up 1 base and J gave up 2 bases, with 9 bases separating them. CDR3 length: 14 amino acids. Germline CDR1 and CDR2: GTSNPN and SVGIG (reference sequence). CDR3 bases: TGTGCCTGGAGTGCGGACCAGACCTACAATGAGCAGTTCTTC. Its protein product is CAWSADQTYNEQFF. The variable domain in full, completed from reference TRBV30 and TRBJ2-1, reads SQTIHQWPATLVQPVGSPLSLECTVEGTSNPNLYWYRQAAGRGLQLLFYSVGIGQISSEVPQNLSASRPQDRQFILSSKKLLLSDSGFYLCAWSADQTYNEQFFGPGTRLTVL.

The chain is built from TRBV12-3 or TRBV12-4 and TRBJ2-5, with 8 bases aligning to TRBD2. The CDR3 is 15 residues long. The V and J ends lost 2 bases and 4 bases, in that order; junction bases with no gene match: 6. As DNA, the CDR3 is TGTGCCAGCAGTTTAATTTGGCTAGCGGGAGAGACCCAGTACTTC. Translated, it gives CASSLIWLAGETQYF.

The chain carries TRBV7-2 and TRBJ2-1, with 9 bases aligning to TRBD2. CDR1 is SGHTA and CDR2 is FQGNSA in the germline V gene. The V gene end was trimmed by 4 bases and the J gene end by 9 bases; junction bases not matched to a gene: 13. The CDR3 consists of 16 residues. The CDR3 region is CASSYGGLAGLGEQFF. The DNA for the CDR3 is TGTGCCAGCAGCTACGGAGGGCTAGCGGGACTAGGTGAGCAGTTCTTC.

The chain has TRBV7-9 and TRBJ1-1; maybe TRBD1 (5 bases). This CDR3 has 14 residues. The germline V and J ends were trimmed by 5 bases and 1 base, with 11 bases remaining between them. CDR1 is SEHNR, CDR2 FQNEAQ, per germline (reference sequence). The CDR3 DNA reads TGTGCCAGCAGCGTAGAAAGGGGGAACACTGAAGCTTTCTTT. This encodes CASSVERGNTEAFF.

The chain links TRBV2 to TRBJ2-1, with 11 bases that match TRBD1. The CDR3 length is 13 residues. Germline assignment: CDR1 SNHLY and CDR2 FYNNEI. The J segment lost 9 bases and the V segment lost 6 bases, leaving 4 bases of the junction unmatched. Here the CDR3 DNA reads TGTGCCAGCAGGCGGACAGGGGGCTTTGAGCAGTTCTTC. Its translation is CASRRTGGFEQFF.

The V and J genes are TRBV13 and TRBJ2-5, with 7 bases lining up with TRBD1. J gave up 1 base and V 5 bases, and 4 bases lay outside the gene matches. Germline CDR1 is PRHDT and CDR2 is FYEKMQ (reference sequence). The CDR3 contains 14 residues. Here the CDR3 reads CASSGRDSQETQYF. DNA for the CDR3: TGTGCCAGCAGCGGCCGGGACAGCCAAGAGACCCAGTACTTC.

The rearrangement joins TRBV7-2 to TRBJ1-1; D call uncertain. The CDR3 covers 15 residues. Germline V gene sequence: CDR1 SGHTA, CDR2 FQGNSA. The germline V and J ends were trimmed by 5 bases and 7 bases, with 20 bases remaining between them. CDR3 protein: CASSRGVHSAGEAFF. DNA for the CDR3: TGTGCCAGCAGCCGCGGAGTCCATTCGGCGGGTGAAGCTTTCTTT.

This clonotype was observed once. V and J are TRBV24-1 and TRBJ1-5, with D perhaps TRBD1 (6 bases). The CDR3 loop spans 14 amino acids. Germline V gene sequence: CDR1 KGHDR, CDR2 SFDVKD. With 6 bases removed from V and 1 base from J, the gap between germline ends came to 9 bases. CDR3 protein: CATSPGTSNQPQHF. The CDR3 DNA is TGTGCCACCAGTCCGGGGACAAGCAATCAGCCCCAGCATTTT.

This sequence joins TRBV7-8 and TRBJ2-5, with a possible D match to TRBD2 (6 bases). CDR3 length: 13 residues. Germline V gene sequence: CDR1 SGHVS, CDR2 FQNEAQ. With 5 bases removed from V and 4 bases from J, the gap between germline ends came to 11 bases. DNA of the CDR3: TGTGCCAGCAGCCCGGTGGGGGGAGAGACCCAGTACTTC. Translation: CASSPVGGETQYF.

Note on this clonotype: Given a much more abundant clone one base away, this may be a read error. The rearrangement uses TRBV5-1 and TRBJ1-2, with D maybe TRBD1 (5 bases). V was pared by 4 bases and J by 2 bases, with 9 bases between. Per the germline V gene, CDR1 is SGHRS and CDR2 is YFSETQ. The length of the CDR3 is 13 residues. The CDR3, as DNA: TGCGCCAGCAGCCACGGGGCGAACTATGGCTACACCTTC. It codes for CASSHGANYGYTF.

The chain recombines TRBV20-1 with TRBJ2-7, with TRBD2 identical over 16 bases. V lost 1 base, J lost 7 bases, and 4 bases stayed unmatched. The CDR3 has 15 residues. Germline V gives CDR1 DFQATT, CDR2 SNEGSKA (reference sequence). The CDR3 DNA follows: TGCAGTGCTAGAGTGGGACTAGCGGGAGGGGGGGAGCAGTACTTC. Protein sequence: CSARVGLAGGGEQYF.

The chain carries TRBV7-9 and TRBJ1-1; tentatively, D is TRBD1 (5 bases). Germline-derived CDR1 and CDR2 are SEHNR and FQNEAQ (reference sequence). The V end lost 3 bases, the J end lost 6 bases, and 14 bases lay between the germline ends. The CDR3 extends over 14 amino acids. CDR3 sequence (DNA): TGTGCCAGCAGCTTCCCTCGGAGGGGCGCTGAAGCTTTCTTT. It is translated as CASSFPRRGAEAFF. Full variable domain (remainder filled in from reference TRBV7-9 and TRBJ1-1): DTGVSQNPRHKITKRGQNVTFRCDPISEHNRLYWYRQTLGQGPEFLTYFQNEAQLEKSRLLSDRFSAERPKGSFSTLEIQRTEQGDSAMYLCASSFPRRGAEAFFGQGTRLTVV.

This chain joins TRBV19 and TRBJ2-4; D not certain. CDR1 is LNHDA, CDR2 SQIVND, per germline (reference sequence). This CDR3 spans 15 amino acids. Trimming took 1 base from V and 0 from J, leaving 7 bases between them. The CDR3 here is CASSIGRRAKNIQYF. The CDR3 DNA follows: TGTGCCAGTAGTATAGGCCGTAGAGCCAAAAACATTCAGTACTTC.

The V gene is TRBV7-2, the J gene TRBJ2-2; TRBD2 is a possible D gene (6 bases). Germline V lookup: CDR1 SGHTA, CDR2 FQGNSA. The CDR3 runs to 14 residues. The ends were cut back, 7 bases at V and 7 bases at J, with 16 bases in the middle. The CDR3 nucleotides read TGTGCCAGCAAGCCCGGGACTCCTTACGGGGAGCTGTTTTTT. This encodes CASKPGTPYGELFF.

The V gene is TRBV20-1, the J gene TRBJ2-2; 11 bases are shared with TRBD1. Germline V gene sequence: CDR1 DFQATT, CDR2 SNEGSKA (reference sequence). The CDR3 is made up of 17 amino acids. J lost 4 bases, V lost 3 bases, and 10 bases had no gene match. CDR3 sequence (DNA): TGCAGTGCTAGCCCCTTGCCGGGACAGGGGGGCACCGGGGAGCTGTTTTTT. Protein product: CSASPLPGQGGTGELFF.

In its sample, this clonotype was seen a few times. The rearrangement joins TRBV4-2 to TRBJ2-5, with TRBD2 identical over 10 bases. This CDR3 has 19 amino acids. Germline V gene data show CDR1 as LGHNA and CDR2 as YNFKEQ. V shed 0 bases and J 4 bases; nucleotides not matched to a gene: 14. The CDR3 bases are TGTGCCAGCAGCCAAGATCCGGTCGGTAGCGGGAGGTTGGGAGAGACCCAGTACTTC. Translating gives CASSQDPVGSGRLGETQYF.

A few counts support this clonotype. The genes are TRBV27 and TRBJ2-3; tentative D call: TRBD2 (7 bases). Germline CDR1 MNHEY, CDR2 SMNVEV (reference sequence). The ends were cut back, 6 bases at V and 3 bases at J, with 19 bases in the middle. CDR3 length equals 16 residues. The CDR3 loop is CASSPLRGAGTDTQYF. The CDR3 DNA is TGTGCCAGCAGCCCTCTACGGGGGGCGGGGACAGATACGCAGTATTTT.

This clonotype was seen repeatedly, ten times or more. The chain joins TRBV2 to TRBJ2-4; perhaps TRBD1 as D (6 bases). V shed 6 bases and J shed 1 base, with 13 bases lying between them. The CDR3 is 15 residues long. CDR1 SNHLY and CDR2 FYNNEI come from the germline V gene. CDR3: CASRADRTAKNIQYF. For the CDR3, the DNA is TGTGCCAGCAGAGCAGACAGGACCGCCAAAAACATTCAGTACTTC.

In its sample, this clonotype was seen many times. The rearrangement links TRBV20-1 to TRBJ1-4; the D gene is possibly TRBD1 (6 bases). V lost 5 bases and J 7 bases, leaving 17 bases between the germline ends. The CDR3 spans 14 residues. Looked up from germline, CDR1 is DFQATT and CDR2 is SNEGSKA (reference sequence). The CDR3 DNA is TGCAGTGCTGGAACAGGGTACTCGGGTGAAAAACTGTTTTTT. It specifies CSAGTGYSGEKLFF.

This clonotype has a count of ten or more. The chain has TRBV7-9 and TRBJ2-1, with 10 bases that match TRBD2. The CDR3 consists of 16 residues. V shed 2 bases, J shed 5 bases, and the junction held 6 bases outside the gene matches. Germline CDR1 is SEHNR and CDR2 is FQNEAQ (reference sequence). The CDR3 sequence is CASSLWKSGRDNEQFF. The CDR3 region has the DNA TGTGCCAGCAGCTTATGGAAAAGCGGGAGGGACAATGAGCAGTTCTTC.

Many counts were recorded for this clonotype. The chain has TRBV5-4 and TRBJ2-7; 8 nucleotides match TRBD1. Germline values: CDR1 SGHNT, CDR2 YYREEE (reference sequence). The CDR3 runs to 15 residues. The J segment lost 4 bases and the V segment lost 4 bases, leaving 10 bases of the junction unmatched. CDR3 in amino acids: CASSPGGRGVYEQYF. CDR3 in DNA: TGTGCCAGCAGCCCAGGGGGCAGGGGAGTATACGAGCAGTACTTC. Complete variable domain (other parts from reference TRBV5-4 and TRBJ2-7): ETGVTQSPTHLIKTRGQQVTLRCSSQSGHNTVSWYQQALGQGPQFIFQYYREEENGRGNFPPRFSGLQFPNYSSELNVNALELDDSALYLCASSPGGRGVYEQYFGPGTRLTVT.